This T cell receptor beta chain was identified during a study of blood T cell repertoires in COVID-19. Looking at the study overall: Specimens from acute and convalescent COVID-19 originated in the United States, Italy and Spain.

Germline CDR1 reads SEHNR; CDR2 reads FQNEAQ (reference sequence). The CDR3 contains 13 residues. V lost 1 base, J lost 7 bases, and 11 bases lay in between. Study processing details: From reference gene primer amplification, estimates of nucleated cell counts were derived. Only in-frame clones appear in the TCRdb table, and some are missing; sequencing was by immunoSEQ multiplex PCR. That table furnishes V, J and clone size, whereas the DNA furnished D and trimming. Of 160,000 or so clones in the sample, about 88% are singletons; the top ten hold about 2.5%. This clone was seen more than once but under ten times.

The sequence was obtained from a woman in her seventies with acute or convalescent COVID-19. The chain employs TRBV7-9 and TRBJ2-7; tentatively, D is TRBD2 (6 bases). Sequencing used peripheral blood. This CDR3 is CASSLEAAGEQYF. The CDR3 DNA follows: TGTGCCAGCAGCTTAGAGGCTGCGGGGGAGCAGTACTTC.